Presented here are 17 T cell receptor beta chains from one specimen sequenced in a study of identical twins. MiXCR, applied by TCRdb to the 5' RACE reads, yields one record per CDR3 protein. The sample records 570,000 or so distinct CDR3 sequences, 9.6% being singletons. This sample was also put to use in a study of yellow fever vaccine responses in identical twins.

The sample comprised PBMCs. The origin of the receptors is a woman younger than 30 in good health.

This clonotype has a handful of counts. The chain has TRBV19 and TRBJ2-1; D gene unclear. The germline gives CDR1 LNHDA, CDR2 SQIVND (reference sequence). The CDR3 covers 12 residues. V lost 1 base and J 8 bases, leaving 6 bases between the germline ends. CDR3 sequence reads: CASSIGIDEQFF. The CDR3 coding sequence is TGTGCCAGTAGTATAGGGATAGATGAGCAGTTCTTC.

The V call is TRBV10-2, the J call TRBJ1-2; TRBD1 matches at 10 bases. The CDR3 has 15 residues. Germline loops: CDR1 WSHSY, CDR2 SAAADI. Trimming at V came to 5 bases and at J to 4 bases, leaving 7 bases not matched to a gene. CDR3 sequence: CASSNDRGQIYGYTF. CDR3 coding DNA: TGCGCCAGCAGTAATGACAGGGGGCAGATCTATGGCTACACCTTC.

This clonotype was observed a handful of times. The chain joins TRBV20-1 to TRBJ2-7; no clear D gene. The germline gives CDR1 DFQATT, CDR2 SNEGSKA (reference sequence). Trimming shortened V by 5 bases and J by 0 bases, and 11 bases separated the two germline ends. The CDR3 contains 13 residues. The CDR3 reads CSAPTDNSYEQYF. CDR3 DNA sequence: TGCAGTGCTCCGACCGACAACTCCTACGAGCAGTACTTC.

This clonotype was counted only a few times. The V call is TRBV6-4, the J call TRBJ2-4, with D uncertain. The V end lost 3 bases, the J end lost 2 bases, and 5 bases lay between the germline ends. The V gene's germline CDR1 is MRHNA and CDR2 SNTAGT. CDR3 size: 13 residues. In DNA form, the CDR3 reads TGTGCCAGCAGTGAAGGTTCCAAAAACATTCAGTACTTC. Its protein is CASSEGSKNIQYF.

The sample holds a few counts of this clonotype. This chain links TRBV18 with TRBJ2-1, with 8 bases that match TRBD2. Germline lookup yields CDR1 KGHSH and CDR2 LQKENI. The CDR3 is made up of 17 amino acids. Trimming took 4 bases from V and 0 from J; bases not matched to a gene: 8. The CDR3 DNA is TGTGCCAGCTCACAAACTAGCGGTGCTATCTCCTACAATGAGCAGTTCTTC. This sequence encodes CASSQTSGAISYNEQFF.

This rearrangement joins TRBV28 to TRBJ2-4, with D uncertain. This CDR3 contains 13 residues. Germline CDR1 and CDR2: MDHEN and SYDVKM. The V end was cut by 7 bases, the J end by 3 bases, with 10 bases between. CDR3 nucleotide sequence: TGTGCCAGCACCCGGTCGGGCAAAAACATTCAGTACTTC. This encodes CASTRSGKNIQYF.

Only a few counts were recorded for this clonotype. This chain joins TRBV12-3 or TRBV12-4 and TRBJ2-4, with D hard to call. V gave up 6 bases and J gave up 11 bases, with 14 bases separating them. This CDR3 region has 12 residues. CDR3 protein: CASSEGPSFQYF. In DNA form, the CDR3 reads TGTGCCAGCAGCGAAGGACCGAGCTTTCAGTACTTC.

This chain connects TRBV6-5 to TRBJ2-5; TRBD2 agrees at 9 bases. The V gene end was trimmed by 2 bases and the J gene end by 10 bases; junction bases not matched to a gene: 14. CDR3 length equals 16 residues. The V gene's germline CDR1 is MNHEY and CDR2 SVGAGI. CDR3 in DNA: TGTGCCAGCAGTTACACCGGGGCTAGCGGGGCCGGGGGCCAGTACTTC. Protein sequence: CASSYTGASGAGGQYF.

There are many counts of this clonotype. The chain joins TRBV28 to TRBJ2-2; TRBD2 aligns across 7 bases. Trimming at V came to 3 bases and at J to 6 bases, leaving 4 bases not matched to a gene. Per germline, CDR1 MDHEN and CDR2 SYDVKM. There are 14 residues in the CDR3. The CDR3 DNA is TGTGCCAGCAGTTTCCCCAGCGGGGCCGGGGAGCTGTTTTTT. Translated: CASSFPSGAGELFF.

This clonotype was seen repeatedly, ten times or more. The chain uses TRBV4-3 and TRBJ1-5; no definite D call. V gave up 1 base and J gave up 0 bases, with 7 bases separating them. Looked up from germline, CDR1 is LGHNA and CDR2 is YSLEER. The CDR3 contains 15 residues. CDR3: CASSQVDGSNQPQHF. For the CDR3, the DNA is TGCGCCAGCAGCCAAGTAGACGGTAGCAATCAGCCCCAGCATTTT.

This clonotype was found many times. This chain links TRBV15 with TRBJ1-2; no clear D. The CDR3 runs to 17 residues. CDR1 and CDR2 from the germline V gene are LNHNV and YYDKDF (reference sequence). The germline V and J ends were trimmed by 2 bases and 4 bases, with 20 bases remaining between them. CDR3 amino acids: CATSRPGRGQLAYGYTF. The CDR3 DNA is TGTGCCACCAGCAGACCGGGCCGCGGGCAGTTGGCCTATGGCTACACCTTC. The variable domain in full, with the rest retrieved from reference TRBV15 and TRBJ1-2, is DAMVIQNPRYQVTQFGKPVTLSCSQTLNHNVMYWYQQKSSQAPKLLFHYYDKDFNNEADTPDNFQSRRPNTSFCFLDIRSPGLGDTAMYLCATSRPGRGQLAYGYTFGSGTRLTVV.

This clonotype has at least ten counts. This sequence joins TRBV29-1 and TRBJ2-1; 11 bases match TRBD1. The CDR3 extends over 14 amino acids. Germline V CDR1 and CDR2: SQVTM, ANQGSEA. Germline trimming cut 4 bases from V and 4 bases from J; bases unmatched to any gene: 3. The CDR3 coding sequence is TGCAGCGTTGTTGGACAGGGGGCTTACAATGAGCAGTTCTTC. Protein: CSVVGQGAYNEQFF.

This clonotype appeared many times. A junction end diverges from the germline sequence, so it may reflect a read error. The chain carries TRBV4-3 and TRBJ2-7, with D maybe TRBD2 (6 bases). The CDR3 length is 13 residues. Germline lookup yields CDR1 LGHNA and CDR2 YSLEER. For the CDR3, the DNA is TGTGCCAGCAGCCAAGTTCGGGGGAACGAGCAGTACTTC. Its protein is CASSQVRGNEQYF.

The chain employs TRBV3-1 and TRBJ2-7; D is perhaps TRBD2 (6 bases). CDR1 is LGHDT, CDR2 YNNKEL, per germline (reference sequence). V dropped 6 bases and J dropped 2 bases, with 14 bases sitting between them. There are 14 residues in the CDR3. The CDR3 protein is CASSPRLGPYEQYF. The CDR3 DNA reads as TGTGCCAGCAGTCCCAGACTAGGCCCCTACGAGCAGTACTTC.

This clonotype occurred a few times. A junction boundary mismatches the germline segment, possibly from a read error. The gene calls are TRBV5-4 and TRBJ2-7; D ambiguous. The CDR3 is 13 residues long. Germline assignment: CDR1 SGHNT and CDR2 YYREEE (reference sequence). This CDR3 is CASSRVASSEQYF. CDR3 in DNA: TGTGCCAGCAGTCGGGTGGCATCCTCCGAGCAGTACTTC.

This clonotype was counted at least ten times. J is TRBJ2-2 and V is TRBV28, with 10 bases aligning to TRBD1. The V gene's germline CDR1 is MDHEN and CDR2 SYDVKM. The CDR3 sequence is 16 residues long. V dropped 4 bases and J dropped 3; count of bases not matched to a gene: 5. CDR3 DNA sequence: TGTGCCAGCAGTTCAGCCGACAGGGGGCACACCGGGGAGCTGTTTTTT. It specifies CASSSADRGHTGELFF.

The chain combines TRBV7-2 with TRBJ1-3; D not resolved. CDR1 SGHTA and CDR2 FQGNSA come from the germline V gene. The CDR3 is made up of 14 amino acids. The V end was cut by 1 base, the J end by 3 bases, with 7 bases between. DNA for the CDR3: TGTGCCAGCAGCTTAGATTCGGTTGGAAACACCATATATTTT. Residues: CASSLDSVGNTIYF.